This entry concerns a single T cell receptor (beta chain). Authors' methods: Amplification with reference gene primers provided the estimates of nucleated cell counts. The data were produced by immunoSEQ multiplex PCR, yet TCRdb's version contains in-frame clones alone and is incomplete. The V and J calls and the clone size are those of that table, but D and trimming were determined from the DNA. The sample lists thousands of clones, approximately 87% seen once, with 6% in the top ten. These data belong to a study of blood T cell repertoires in COVID-19. Study-level information: Sites in the United States, Italy and Spain provided acute and convalescent COVID-19 samples.

CDR3 length: 18 amino acids. The V and J ends lost 3 bases and 5 bases, in that order; junction bases with no gene match: 10. Germline V gene sequence: CDR1 MNHEY, CDR2 SMNVEV (reference sequence). V usage is TRBV27 and J usage is TRBJ2-2, with 12 bases identical to TRBD2. The specimen was peripheral blood. The TCR comes from a man between 60 and 75 years old with acute or convalescent COVID-19. The CDR3 spells CASSFRTVGTSGTGELFF. The CDR3 coding sequence is TGTGCCAGCAGTTTTCGTACGGTGGGGACTAGCGGGACCGGGGAGCTGTTTTTT.